Shown below are 3 T cell receptor beta chains from a single sample sequenced in a study of a mutant IDH1 vaccine in newly diagnosed glioma. The method was immunoSEQ multiplex PCR; TCRdb's version includes in-frame clones alone and lacks a portion of them. The sample consists of approximately 100,000 clones, roughly nine tenths of them appearing once. These receptors' antigens are unknown. Time point described: week 47, end of study. What each vaccine dose contained was 300 ug of mutant IDH1 20-mer peptide, accompanied by topical imiquimod. This sample comprised PBMCs, obtained from a glioma patient whose treatment included an IDH1 peptide vaccine. These receptors were taken from a woman aged 50 to 65 with glioma.

The genes are TRBV2 and TRBJ1-5; D might be TRBD1 (5 bases). Trimming took 8 bases from V and 4 from J, leaving 15 bases between them. This CDR3 contains 14 residues. CDR1 is SNHLY and CDR2 is FYNNEI in the germline V gene. DNA of the CDR3: TGTGCCAGCGGGGCAGGGCTCCTGAATCAGCCCCAGCATTTT. Translating it yields CASGAGLLNQPQHF.

This chain uses TRBV15 with TRBJ2-5, with D possibly matching TRBD1 (6 bases). Germline loops: CDR1 LNHNV, CDR2 YYDKDF (reference sequence). Trimming cost V 5 bases and J 3 bases, with 10 bases left between them. The CDR3 totals 13 residues. The CDR3 bases are TGTGCCACCAGCGGTCAGGGGAAAGAGACCCAGTACTTC. Translated, it gives CATSGQGKETQYF. Based on the CDR3 plus reference TRBV15 and TRBJ2-5, the full variable domain is DAMVIQNPRYQVTQFGKPVTLSCSQTLNHNVMYWYQQKSSQAPKLLFHYYDKDFNNEADTPDNFQSRRPNTSFCFLDIRSPGLGDTAMYLCATSGQGKETQYFGPGTRLLVL.

The chain combines TRBV15 with TRBJ1-2; 8 nucleotides align to TRBD1. This CDR3 comprises 15 residues. Germline V CDR1 and CDR2: LNHNV, YYDKDF (reference sequence). Trimming removed 5 bases from V and 8 bases from J; junction bases left unmatched: 13. In nucleotides, the CDR3 is TGTGCCACCAGCCGGGCTCCAAACAGGGGGAAGGGCTACACCTTC. Translation gives CATSRAPNRGKGYTF.